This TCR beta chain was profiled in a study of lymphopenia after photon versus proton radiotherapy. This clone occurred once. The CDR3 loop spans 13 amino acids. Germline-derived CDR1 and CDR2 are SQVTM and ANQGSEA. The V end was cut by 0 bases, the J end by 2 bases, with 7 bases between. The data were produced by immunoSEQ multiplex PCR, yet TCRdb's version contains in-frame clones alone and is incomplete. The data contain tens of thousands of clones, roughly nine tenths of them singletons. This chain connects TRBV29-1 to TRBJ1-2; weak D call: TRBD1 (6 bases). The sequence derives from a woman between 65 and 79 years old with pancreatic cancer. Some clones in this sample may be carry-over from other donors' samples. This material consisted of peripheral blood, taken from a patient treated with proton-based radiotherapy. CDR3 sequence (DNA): TGCAGCGTTGAAGAGGGGGCGAACTATGGCTACACCTTC. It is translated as CSVEEGANYGYTF.